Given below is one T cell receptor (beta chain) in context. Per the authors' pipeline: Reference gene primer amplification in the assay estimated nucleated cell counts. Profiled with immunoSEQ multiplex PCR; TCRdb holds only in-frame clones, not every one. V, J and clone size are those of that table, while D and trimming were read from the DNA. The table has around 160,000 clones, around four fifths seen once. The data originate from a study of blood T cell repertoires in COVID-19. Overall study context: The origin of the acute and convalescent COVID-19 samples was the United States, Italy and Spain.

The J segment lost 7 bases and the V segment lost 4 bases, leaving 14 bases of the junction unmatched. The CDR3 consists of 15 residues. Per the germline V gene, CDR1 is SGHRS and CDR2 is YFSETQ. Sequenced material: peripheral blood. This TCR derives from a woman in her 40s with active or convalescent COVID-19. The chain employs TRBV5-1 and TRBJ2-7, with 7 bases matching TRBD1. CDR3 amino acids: CASSVSGTEHGEQYF. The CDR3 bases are TGCGCCAGCAGCGTGTCCGGGACAGAACATGGGGAGCAGTACTTC.